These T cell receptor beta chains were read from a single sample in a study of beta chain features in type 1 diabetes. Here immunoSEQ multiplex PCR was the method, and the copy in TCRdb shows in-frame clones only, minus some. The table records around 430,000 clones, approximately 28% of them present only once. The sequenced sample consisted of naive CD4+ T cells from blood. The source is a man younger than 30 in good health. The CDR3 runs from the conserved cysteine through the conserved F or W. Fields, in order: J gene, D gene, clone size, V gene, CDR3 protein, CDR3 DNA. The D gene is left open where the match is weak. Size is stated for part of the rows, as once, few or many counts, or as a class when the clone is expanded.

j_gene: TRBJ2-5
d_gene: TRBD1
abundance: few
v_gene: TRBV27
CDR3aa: CASSRTGGETQYF
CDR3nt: TGTGCCAGCAGCCGGACAGGGGGAGAGACCCAGTACTTC

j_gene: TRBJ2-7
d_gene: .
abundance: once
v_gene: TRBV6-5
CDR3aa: CASTPSGTPSYEQYF
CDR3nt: TGTGCCAGCACCCCCTCCGGGACACCCTCCTACGAGCAGTACTTC

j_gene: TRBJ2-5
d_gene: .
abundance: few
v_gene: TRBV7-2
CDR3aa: CASSFRGAETQYF
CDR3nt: TGTGCCAGCAGCTTCAGGGGTGCGGAGACCCAGTACTTC

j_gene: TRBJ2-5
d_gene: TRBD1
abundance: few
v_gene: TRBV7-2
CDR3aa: CASSRTGQETQYF
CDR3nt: TGTGCCAGCAGCCGGACAGGGCAAGAGACCCAGTACTTC

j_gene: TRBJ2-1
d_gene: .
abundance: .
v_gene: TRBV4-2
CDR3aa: CASSQERWVYNEQFF
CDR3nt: TGTGCCAGCAGCCAAGAGCGATGGGTATACAATGAGCAGTTCTTC

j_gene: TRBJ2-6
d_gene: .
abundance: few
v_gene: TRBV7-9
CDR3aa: CASSLGHPGANVLTF
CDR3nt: TGTGCCAGCAGCTTAGGACACCCCGGGGCCAACGTCCTGACTTTC

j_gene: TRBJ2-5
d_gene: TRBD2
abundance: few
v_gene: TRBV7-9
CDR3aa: CASSLLLAEETQYF
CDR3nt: TGTGCCAGCAGCTTACTACTAGCGGAGGAGACCCAGTACTTC

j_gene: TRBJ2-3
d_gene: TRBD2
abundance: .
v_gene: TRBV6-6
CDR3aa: CASSGRAVDTQYF
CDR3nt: TGTGCCAGCAGCGGGAGGGCTGTAGATACGCAGTATTTT

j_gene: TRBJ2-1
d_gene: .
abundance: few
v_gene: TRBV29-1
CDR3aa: CSVEDAEGQFF
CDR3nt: TGCAGCGTTGAAGATGCGGAAGGGCAGTTCTTC

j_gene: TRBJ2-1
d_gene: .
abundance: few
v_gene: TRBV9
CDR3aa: CASSVAGSSNEQFF
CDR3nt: TGTGCCAGCAGCGTAGCGGGCTCCTCCAATGAGCAGTTCTTC

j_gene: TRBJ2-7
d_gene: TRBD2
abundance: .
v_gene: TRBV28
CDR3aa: CASSLTSGHSYEQYF
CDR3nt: TGTGCCAGCAGTTTAACTAGCGGGCACTCCTACGAGCAGTACTTC

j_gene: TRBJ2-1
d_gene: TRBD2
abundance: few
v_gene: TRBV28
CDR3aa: CASSSLLASSYNEQFF
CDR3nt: TGTGCCAGCAGTTCTTTACTAGCGAGCTCCTACAATGAGCAGTTCTTC

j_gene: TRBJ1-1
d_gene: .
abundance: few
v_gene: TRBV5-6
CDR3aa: CASSSRDKTEAFF
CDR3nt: TGTGCCAGCAGCTCCCGGGACAAAACTGAAGCTTTCTTT

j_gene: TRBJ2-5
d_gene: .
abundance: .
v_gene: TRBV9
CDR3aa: CASSPRGRETQYF
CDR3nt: TGTGCCAGCAGCCCCCGGGGGAGGGAGACCCAGTACTTC

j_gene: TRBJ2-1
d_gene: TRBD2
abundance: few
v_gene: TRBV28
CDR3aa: CASSPTQGRGEQFF
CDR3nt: TGTGCCAGCAGTCCGACCCAAGGGAGGGGTGAGCAGTTCTTC

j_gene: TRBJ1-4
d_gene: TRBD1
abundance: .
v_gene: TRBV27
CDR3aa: CASRPRTGGDPKDEKLFF
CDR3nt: TGTGCCAGCAGACCCAGGACAGGGGGCGACCCCAAAGATGAAAAACTGTTTTTT

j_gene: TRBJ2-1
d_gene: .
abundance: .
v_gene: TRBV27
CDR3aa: CASSPGGGRSYNEQFF
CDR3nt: TGTGCCAGCAGCCCTGGAGGGGGACGCTCCTACAATGAGCAGTTCTTC

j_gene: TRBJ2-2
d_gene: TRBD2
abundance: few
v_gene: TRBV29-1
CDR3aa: CSVRLAGVVGELFF
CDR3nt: TGCAGCGTTCGACTAGCGGGAGTGGTCGGGGAGCTGTTTTTT

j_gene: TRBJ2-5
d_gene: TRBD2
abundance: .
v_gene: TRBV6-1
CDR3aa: CASNLAGTETQYF
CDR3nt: TGTGCCAGCAACCTAGCGGGGACAGAGACCCAGTACTTC

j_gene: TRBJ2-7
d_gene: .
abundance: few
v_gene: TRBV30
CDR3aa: CAWSDPYEQYF
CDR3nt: TGTGCCTGGAGTGACCCGTACGAGCAGTACTTC

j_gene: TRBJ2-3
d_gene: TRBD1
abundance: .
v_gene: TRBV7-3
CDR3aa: CASSRQGASDTQYF
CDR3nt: TGTGCCAGCAGCCGACAGGGGGCTTCAGATACGCAGTATTTT

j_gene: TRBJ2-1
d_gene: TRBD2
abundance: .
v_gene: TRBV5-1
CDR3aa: CASSRTSGSEGLNEQFF
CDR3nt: TGCGCCAGCAGCCGAACTAGCGGCTCAGAGGGTCTCAATGAGCAGTTCTTC